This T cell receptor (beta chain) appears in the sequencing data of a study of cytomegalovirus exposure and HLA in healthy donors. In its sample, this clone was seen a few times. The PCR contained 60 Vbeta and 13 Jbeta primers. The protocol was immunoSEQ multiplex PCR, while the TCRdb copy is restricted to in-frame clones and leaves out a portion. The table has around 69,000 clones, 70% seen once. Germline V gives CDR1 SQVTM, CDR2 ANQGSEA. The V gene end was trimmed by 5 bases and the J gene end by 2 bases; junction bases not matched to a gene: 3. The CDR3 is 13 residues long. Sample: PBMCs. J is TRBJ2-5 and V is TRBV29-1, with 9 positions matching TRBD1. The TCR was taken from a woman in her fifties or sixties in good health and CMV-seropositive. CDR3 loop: CSVHDRGQETQYF. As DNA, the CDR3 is TGCAGCGTTCACGACAGGGGGCAAGAGACCCAGTACTTC. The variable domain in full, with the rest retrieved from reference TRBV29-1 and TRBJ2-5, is SAVISQKPSRDICQRGTSLTIQCQVDSQVTMMFWYRQQPGQSLTLIATANQGSEATYESGFVIDKFPISRPNLTFSTLTVSNMSPEDSSIYLCSVHDRGQETQYFGPGTRLLVL.